Presented here are 19 T cell receptor beta chains from one specimen sequenced in a study of T cell repertoires in cytomegalovirus infection. One entry per CDR3 protein results from TCRdb running MiXCR on the reads. The repertoire holds over 300,000 distinct CDR3 sequences, with 8% to 9.5% as singletons. Material for sequencing was PBMCs. These receptors were collected from a human donor in good health (CMV status not recorded). Some clones in this sample may be carry-over from other donors' samples.

This chain connects TRBV7-9 to TRBJ2-5; D ambiguous. The CDR3 sequence is 11 residues long. Germline-derived CDR1 and CDR2 are SEHNR and FQNEAQ (reference sequence). Between the trimmed V and J ends, which lost 5 bases and 5 bases, there was a span of 6 bases. CDR3 coding DNA: TGTGCCAGCAGCAGTACCGAGACCCAGTACTTC. Translated, it gives CASSSTETQYF.

This clonotype has a count of ten or more. J is TRBJ2-6 and V is TRBV7-8; D is undetermined. The V gene lost 5 bases and the J gene lost 2 bases, with 10 bases spanning the gap. The CDR3 covers 15 residues. The germline gives CDR1 SGHVS, CDR2 FQNEAQ. The CDR3 nucleotides read TGTGCCAGCAGCGCGTTAATTGCTGGGGCCAACGTCCTGACTTTC. Amino acid sequence: CASSALIAGANVLTF.

This clonotype occurred many times. This chain connects TRBV27 to TRBJ1-5; D is unresolved. This CDR3 comprises 20 residues. The ends were cut back, 5 bases at V and 0 bases at J, with 26 bases in the middle. Germline V gene sequence: CDR1 MNHEY, CDR2 SMNVEV (reference sequence). CDR3 nucleotides: TGTGCCAGCAGTGCCCCAGTGACCCTCCACTTACTACCTAGCAATCAGCCCCAGCATTTT. Encoded protein: CASSAPVTLHLLPSNQPQHF.

This clonotype was counted at least ten times. The chain is built from TRBV6-1 and TRBJ2-6, with 8 bases that match TRBD2. CDR1 is MNHNS, CDR2 SASEGT, per germline. V shed 6 bases, J shed 0 bases, and the junction held 7 bases outside the gene matches. This CDR3 contains 17 residues. The DNA of the CDR3 is TGTGCCAGCAGACCGACTAGCGAGAGCTCTGGGGCCAACGTCCTGACTTTC. Encoded protein: CASRPTSESSGANVLTF.

This clonotype has at least ten counts. The chain combines TRBV7-2 with TRBJ2-2; D not certain. V was trimmed by 1 base and J by 4 bases, leaving 7 bases between them. This CDR3 has 14 residues. Germline CDR1 is SGHTA and CDR2 is FQGNSA. The CDR3 sequence is CASSLDSGTGELFF. The CDR3 DNA follows: TGTGCCAGCAGCTTAGATTCAGGCACCGGGGAGCTGTTTTTT.

The chain joins TRBV25-1 to TRBJ2-4; TRBD1 might be the D (5 bases). With 3 bases removed from V and 0 bases from J, the gap between germline ends came to 15 bases. CDR3 length: 17 amino acids. Germline V CDR1 and CDR2: MGHDK, SYGVNS. This chain's CDR3 is CASSDGRRQLAKNIQYF. The CDR3 DNA reads as TGTGCCAGCAGTGACGGAAGGCGACAGCTAGCCAAAAACATTCAGTACTTC.

There are a few counts of this clonotype. This chain links TRBV19 with TRBJ2-1; D remains ambiguous. The CDR3 is 14 amino acids. V gave up 5 bases and J gave up 0 bases, with 8 bases separating them. The germline V gene encodes CDR1 LNHDA and CDR2 SQIVND (reference sequence). This CDR3 is CASSGQLSYNEQFF. The CDR3, as DNA: TGTGCCAGTAGTGGGCAGCTCTCCTACAATGAGCAGTTCTTC.

In this sample, this clonotype turned up many times. The chain employs TRBV7-2 and TRBJ1-2, with a possible D match to TRBD1 (6 bases). Trimming took off 2 bases at V and 3 bases at J, with 22 bases between the two ends. Germline CDR1 and CDR2: SGHTA and FQGNSA. The CDR3 is 18 residues long. CDR3 coding DNA: TGTGCCAGCAGCTTAAATGTGTTTCGGGGAACAGGGTACTATGGCTACACCTTC. Its protein is CASSLNVFRGTGYYGYTF. Together with reference TRBV7-2 and TRBJ1-2, the CDR3 gives the full variable domain: GAGVSQSPSNKVTEKGKDVELRCDPISGHTALYWYRQSLGQGLEFLIYFQGNSAPDKSGLPSDRFSAERTGGSVSTLTIQRTQQEDSAVYLCASSLNVFRGTGYYGYTFGSGTRLTVV.

This clonotype was counted many times. V usage is TRBV4-2 and J usage is TRBJ1-6; D unclear. CDR3 length: 13 amino acids. Germline CDR1 reads LGHNA; CDR2 reads YNFKEQ. V lost 3 bases and J 10 bases, leaving 10 bases between the germline ends. In DNA, the CDR3 is TGTGCCAGCAGCCAGGGTGCCAACTCACCCCTCCACTTT. Its translation: CASSQGANSPLHF.

This clonotype has a count of ten or more. The rearrangement links TRBV7-9 to TRBJ1-1, with D hard to call. V was clipped by 6 bases and J by 4 bases, with 18 bases between them. Germline V gene data show CDR1 as SEHNR and CDR2 as FQNEAQ (reference sequence). The CDR3 has 15 residues. CDR3 protein: CASRPRRRGLTEAFF. Written as DNA, the CDR3 is TGTGCCAGCAGACCTCGACGCCGGGGTCTCACTGAAGCTTTCTTT. The whole variable domain, remainder taken from reference TRBV7-9 and TRBJ1-1, is DTGVSQNPRHKITKRGQNVTFRCDPISEHNRLYWYRQTLGQGPEFLTYFQNEAQLEKSRLLSDRFSAERPKGSFSTLEIQRTEQGDSAMYLCASRPRRRGLTEAFFGQGTRLTVV.

This clonotype has at least ten counts. V and J are TRBV7-2 and TRBJ2-3; the D gene is possibly TRBD1 (6 bases). CDR1 SGHTA and CDR2 FQGNSA come from the germline V gene. CDR3 length equals 16 residues. The V and J ends lost 6 bases and 2 bases respectively, with 18 bases between them. The CDR3 nucleotides are TGTGCCAGCAGTCCTACAGGGTACCGGAACACAGATACGCAGTATTTT. It encodes CASSPTGYRNTDTQYF.

V is TRBV7-4 and J is TRBJ1-4; tentative D call: TRBD1 (5 bases). Trimming pared 4 bases from V and 8 bases from J, leaving 14 bases between. The CDR3 loop spans 14 amino acids. CDR1 and CDR2 (germline): SGHVT, SQSDAQ. The CDR3 is CASSWDARGEKLFF. CDR3 coding DNA: TGTGCCAGCAGCTGGGACGCGCGGGGGGAAAAACTGTTTTTT.

In this sample, this clonotype turned up many times. V and J are TRBV7-2 and TRBJ2-3; the D is unclear. CDR3 length equals 14 residues. V gave up 3 bases and J gave up 0 bases, with 7 bases separating them. Germline V CDR1 and CDR2: SGHTA, FQGNSA. In nucleotides, the CDR3 is TGTGCCAGCAGCTTTGGGGTGAGCACAGATACGCAGTATTTT. It translates to CASSFGVSTDTQYF.

This clonotype was seen only a few times. CDR3 DNA sequence: TGTGCCAGCAGCGCCGGACAGGGGGCCCACGAGCAGTACTTC. This sequence encodes CASSAGQGAHEQYF. V usage is TRBV7-3 and J usage is TRBJ2-7, with 11 nucleotides matching TRBD1. V lost 5 bases, J lost 5 bases, and 5 bases stayed unmatched. This CDR3 region has 14 residues. Germline V gene data show CDR1 as SGHTA and CDR2 as FQGTGA.

This clonotype was counted many times. The chain couples TRBV7-2 to TRBJ1-2, with 9 nucleotides matching TRBD1. There are 14 residues in the CDR3. Germline V CDR1 and CDR2: SGHTA, FQGNSA. Trimming removed 2 bases from V and 8 bases from J; junction bases left unmatched: 6. The CDR3 spells CASSLTQGARGYTF. CDR3 bases: TGTGCCAGCAGCTTAACACAGGGGGCGCGGGGCTACACCTTC.

This clonotype was observed a handful of times. This chain uses TRBV7-2 with TRBJ1-1, with D unresolved. Germline CDR1 and CDR2: SGHTA and FQGNSA. Trimming took off 6 bases at V and 3 bases at J, with 14 bases between the two ends. The CDR3 length is 14 residues. CDR3 sequence reads: CASSPGLRDTEAFF. The CDR3 DNA reads as TGTGCCAGCAGTCCCGGACTTCGGGACACTGAAGCTTTCTTT.

There are many counts of this clonotype. The rearrangement uses TRBV7-9 and TRBJ1-1, with D unresolved. Between the trimmed V and J ends, which lost 2 bases and 9 bases, there was a span of 19 bases. The germline gives CDR1 SEHNR, CDR2 FQNEAQ (reference sequence). The CDR3 spans 15 residues. CDR3 sequence: CASSLSPRTFGKAFF. The CDR3 nucleotides are TGTGCCAGCAGCTTATCCCCACGGACCTTCGGAAAAGCTTTCTTT.

This clonotype appeared a few times. The gene calls are TRBV7-2 and TRBJ1-2; D is unresolved. V lost 3 bases to trimming and J lost 4 bases, with 18 bases between them. Germline-derived CDR1 and CDR2 are SGHTA and FQGNSA. CDR3 length: 16 residues. The CDR3 sequence is CASSFRTGAFAYGYTF. As DNA, the CDR3 is TGTGCCAGCAGCTTTCGGACCGGAGCCTTTGCCTATGGCTACACCTTC.

In this sample, this clonotype turned up many times. This chain joins TRBV11-1 and TRBJ2-3; TRBD2 aligns across 13 bases. V lost 5 bases and J lost 6; bases outside the gene matches: 5. The CDR3 consists of 15 residues. Germline V gene lookup returns CDR1 SGHAT and CDR2 FQDESV (reference sequence). CDR3 amino acids: CASSPGTSGIDTQYF. The CDR3 region has the DNA TGTGCCAGCAGCCCCGGGACTAGCGGGATCGATACGCAGTATTTT.